The clone carrying this TCR beta chain was counted a few times. The data belong to a study of blood T cells in healthy people across ages. The CDR3 spans 14 residues. V was cut by 2 bases and J by 6 bases, with 13 bases left in between. From germline, CDR1 is MNHNY and CDR2 SVGAGI (reference sequence). The second PCR ran roughly 6 to 11 cycles with a sample-barcoded 5' primer and J-beta primers. TCRdb re-called the 5' RACE reads through MiXCR, storing one row per CDR3 protein. The repertoire includes about 1.4 million distinct CDR3 sequences, roughly 59% of them detected once, and roughly 7% sits in the top ten.

Specimen: blood. This chain connects TRBV6-6 to TRBJ1-2; D gene uncertain. This clonotype was sampled from a man between 18 and 35 years old in good health. CDR3 protein: CASSYTLKDDGYTF. The DNA of the CDR3 is TGTGCCAGCAGTTACACCCTAAAAGACGATGGCTACACCTTC.